The 14 T cell receptor beta chains below were found in one sample sequenced in a study of T-cell reconstitution after alpha-beta-depleted transplantation in children. TCRbeta library construction was performed incorporating unique molecular identifiers. TCRdb independently ran MiXCR on the PCR reads; one entry per CDR3 protein. The sample gives about 480,000 distinct CDR3 sequences, approximately 13% of which show up once; about 5.6% is in the top ten. Sequences were derived from PBMCs from the stem cell graft donor, sampled from the stem cell graft. The receptors derive from a human donor who donated a stem cell graft to a child with combined immunodeficiency.

The V and J genes are TRBV10-3 and TRBJ1-1; TRBD1 matches at 12 bases. Germline trimming cut 8 bases from V and 9 bases from J; bases unmatched to any gene: 10. CDR1 is ENHRY and CDR2 is SYGVKD in the germline V gene. The CDR3 extends over 14 amino acids. The CDR3 DNA reads as TGTGCCATCGCCCTCCGGGACAGGGGGCGGAAAGCTTTCTTT. This gives the protein CAIALRDRGRKAFF.

A few counts support this clonotype. V and J are TRBV29-1 and TRBJ1-1; D unresolved. V was trimmed by 0 bases and J by 2 bases, leaving 10 bases between them. The CDR3 totals 14 residues. Looked up from germline, CDR1 is SQVTM and CDR2 is ANQGSEA. The CDR3, as DNA: TGCAGCGTTGAAGATTCGGACGGCAACACTGAAGCTTTCTTT. It codes for CSVEDSDGNTEAFF.

Comments on this clonotype: A much larger clone lies a single base off, so this may be a read error. The CDR3 DNA is TGTGCCATCAGTCGGGGGACTAGCGGGATTTGGGGAGGCAATGAGCAGTTCTTC. Protein sequence: CAISRGTSGIWGGNEQFF. V gene TRBV10-3 combines with J gene TRBJ2-1, with 13 bases identical to TRBD2. The CDR3 totals 18 residues. Trimming took 5 bases from V and 6 from J; bases not matched to a gene: 13. The germline gives CDR1 ENHRY, CDR2 SYGVKD.

This clonotype was seen many times. The chain joins TRBV5-1 to TRBJ2-7; the match to TRBD2 covers 13 bases. V trimming: 5 bases; J trimming: 2 bases; junction bases outside the gene matches: 4. From germline, CDR1 is SGHRS and CDR2 YFSETQ. This CDR3 contains 15 residues. CDR3 sequence: CASSTSGGATYEQYF. In nucleotides, the CDR3 is TGCGCCAGCAGTACTAGCGGGGGGGCCACCTACGAGCAGTACTTC.

Ten or more counts support this clonotype. J is TRBJ1-1 and V is TRBV3-1; TRBD1 agrees at 8 bases. V trimming: 1 base; J trimming: 7 bases; junction bases outside the gene matches: 2. Per the germline V gene, CDR1 is LGHDT and CDR2 is YNNKEL (reference sequence). There are 13 residues in the CDR3. CDR3 residues: CASSQVDRVEAFF. As DNA, the CDR3 is TGTGCCAGCAGCCAAGTGGACAGGGTTGAAGCTTTCTTT. The variable domain in full, with the rest retrieved from reference TRBV3-1 and TRBJ1-1, is DTAVSQTPKYLVTQMGNDKSIKCEQNLGHDTMYWYKQDSKKFLKIMFSYNNKELIINETVPNRFSPKSPDKAHLNLHINSLELGDSAVYFCASSQVDRVEAFFGQGTRLTVV.

This clonotype was found a few times. J is TRBJ2-5 and V is TRBV6-1; D is possibly TRBD1 or TRBD2 (5 bases each). Germline V CDR1 and CDR2: MNHNS, SASEGT. The CDR3 is 15 amino acids. Trimming shortened V by 8 bases and J by 1 base, and 17 bases separated the two germline ends. CDR3: CASGYPPGPQETQYF. For the CDR3, the DNA is TGTGCCAGCGGCTATCCTCCGGGACCCCAAGAGACCCAGTACTTC.

This clonotype was counted between two and nine times. CDR3 nucleotide sequence: TGCAGTGCCCTACTCGCGGTTTTTAATGAAAAACTGTTTTTT. This translates into CSALLAVFNEKLFF. This chain links TRBV20-1 with TRBJ1-4, with unresolved D. Deletions cut 6 bases from V and 4 bases from J, with 15 bases between. The germline V gene encodes CDR1 DFQATT and CDR2 SNEGSKA (reference sequence). The CDR3 covers 14 residues.

In this sample, this clonotype turned up a few times. The chain recombines TRBV27 with TRBJ2-7, with a possible D match to TRBD1 (5 bases). Per the germline V gene, CDR1 is MNHEY and CDR2 is SMNVEV (reference sequence). Trimming removed 3 bases at V and 5 bases at J, with 11 bases between. This CDR3 has 13 residues. The CDR3 nucleotides are TGTGCCAGCAGTTTCCGCGGACAACACGAGCAGTACTTC. As protein: CASSFRGQHEQYF.

This clonotype was observed a handful of times. The gene calls are TRBV2 and TRBJ1-5; D is uncertain. The CDR3 runs 14 residues. With 1 base removed from V and 1 base from J, the gap between germline ends came to 5 bases. The V gene's germline CDR1 is SNHLY and CDR2 FYNNEI. The CDR3 coding sequence is TGTGCCAGCAGTGAAGAGGACAGCAATCAGCCCCAGCATTTT. It translates to CASSEEDSNQPQHF.

This clonotype has at least ten counts. This CDR3 fails to terminate in the conserved phenylalanine or tryptophan, so it likely reflects a read error. This chain uses TRBV12-3 or TRBV12-4 with TRBJ1-1; the D gene is possibly TRBD1 (5 bases). The CDR3 runs to 11 residues. Trimming pared 3 bases from V and 8 bases from J, leaving 7 bases between. CDR3 sequence: CASSLGGEAFL. The DNA for the CDR3 is TGTGCCAGCAGTTTGGGGGGGGAAGCTTTCCTT.

The J gene is TRBJ2-3, the V gene TRBV6-5; a possible D gene is TRBD1 (5 bases). This CDR3 has 18 residues. From germline, CDR1 is MNHEY and CDR2 SVGAGI. With 4 bases removed from V and 11 bases from J, the gap between germline ends came to 31 bases. The CDR3 nucleotides are TGTGCCAGCAGTTTCGCCGCCCCCCAACAGAACAGGTACCTTGGGCAGTATTTT. It translates to CASSFAAPQQNRYLGQYF.

This clonotype was found a few times. The J gene is TRBJ1-5, the V gene TRBV14; 12 nucleotides line up with TRBD1. CDR1 is SGHDN, CDR2 FVKESK, per germline. The CDR3 is made up of 16 amino acids. V lost 1 base, J lost 5 bases, and 3 bases stayed unmatched. The CDR3 loop reads CASSQAGTGGYQPQHF. CDR3 in DNA: TGTGCCAGCAGCCAAGCTGGGACAGGGGGCTATCAGCCCCAGCATTTT.

This chain links TRBV3-1 with TRBJ2-3; D not resolved. From germline, CDR1 is LGHDT and CDR2 YNNKEL (reference sequence). V was clipped by 4 bases and J by 1 base, with 9 bases between them. The CDR3 loop spans 14 amino acids. This CDR3 is CASSPMSRTDTQYF. The CDR3 nucleotides are TGTGCCAGCAGCCCTATGTCCCGCACAGATACGCAGTATTTT.

This clonotype was seen at least ten times. The V and J genes are TRBV5-8 and TRBJ1-5, with TRBD1 as a possible D gene (5 bases). Germline V CDR1 and CDR2: SGHTS, YDEGEE. This CDR3 is 15 amino acids long. V was shortened by 4 bases and J by 0 bases, with 11 bases between the two germline ends. CDR3 region: CASSGGGGSNQPQHF. The DNA of the CDR3 is TGTGCCAGCAGCGGCGGGGGGGGTAGCAATCAGCCCCAGCATTTT.